This T cell receptor (beta chain) was observed in a study of long-term antiretroviral therapy in people with HIV. To note about this clone: Its antigen is not identified.

Study-level findings and limits: Transplant-donor-level diversity was not reached after ART, though diversity increased. Repertoire composition at all time points was dominated by clones that had expanded before ART.

Treatment for all HIV-infected participants took place in the United States. It was version v3.0 of the immunoSEQ assay that was run at survey level. Method: immunoSEQ multiplex PCR; TCRdb's copy keeps in-frame clones and lacks some. This sample carries almost 20,000 clones, 75% to 95% of them seen once, and the ten largest clones take approximately 9.6%. Germline loops: CDR1 ENHRY, CDR2 SYGVKD. The junction had 5 bases not matched to a gene; V was cut back by 3 bases and J by 5 bases. The CDR3 is 14 amino acids. The sequences come from unsorted PBMCs, collected about 4.6 years before starting antiretroviral therapy. The rearrangement links TRBV10-3 to TRBJ1-1; 8 nucleotides agree with TRBD1. The origin of this receptor is a woman aged 25 to 39 with HIV. The CDR3 region has the DNA TGTGCCATCAGTGAACTACAGGGGGGAACTGAAGCTTTCTTT. It yields the protein CAISELQGGTEAFF.